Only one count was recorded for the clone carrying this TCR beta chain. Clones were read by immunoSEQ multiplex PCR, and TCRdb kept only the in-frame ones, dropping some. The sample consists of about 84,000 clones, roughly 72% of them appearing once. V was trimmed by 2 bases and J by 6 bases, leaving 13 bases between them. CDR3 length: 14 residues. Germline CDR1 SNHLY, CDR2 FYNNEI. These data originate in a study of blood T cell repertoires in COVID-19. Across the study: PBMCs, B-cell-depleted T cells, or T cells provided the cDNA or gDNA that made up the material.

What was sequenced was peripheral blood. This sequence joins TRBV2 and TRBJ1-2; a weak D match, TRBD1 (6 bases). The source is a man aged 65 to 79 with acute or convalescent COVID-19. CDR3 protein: CASSEIRTEDGYTF. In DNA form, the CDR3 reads TGTGCCAGCAGTGAAATCAGGACAGAGGATGGCTACACCTTC.